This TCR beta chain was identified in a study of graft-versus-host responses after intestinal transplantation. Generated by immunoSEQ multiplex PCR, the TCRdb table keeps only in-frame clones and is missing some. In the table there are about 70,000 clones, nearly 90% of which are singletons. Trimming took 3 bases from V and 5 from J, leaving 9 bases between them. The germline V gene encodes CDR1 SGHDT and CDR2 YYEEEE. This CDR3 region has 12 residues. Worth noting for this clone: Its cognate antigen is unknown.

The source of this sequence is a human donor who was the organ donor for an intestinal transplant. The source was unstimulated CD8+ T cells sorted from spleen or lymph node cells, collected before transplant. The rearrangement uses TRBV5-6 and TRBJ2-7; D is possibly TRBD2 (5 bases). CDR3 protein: CASSSTGNEQYV. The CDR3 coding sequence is TGTGCCAGCAGCTCTACGGGGAACGAGCAGTACGTC.